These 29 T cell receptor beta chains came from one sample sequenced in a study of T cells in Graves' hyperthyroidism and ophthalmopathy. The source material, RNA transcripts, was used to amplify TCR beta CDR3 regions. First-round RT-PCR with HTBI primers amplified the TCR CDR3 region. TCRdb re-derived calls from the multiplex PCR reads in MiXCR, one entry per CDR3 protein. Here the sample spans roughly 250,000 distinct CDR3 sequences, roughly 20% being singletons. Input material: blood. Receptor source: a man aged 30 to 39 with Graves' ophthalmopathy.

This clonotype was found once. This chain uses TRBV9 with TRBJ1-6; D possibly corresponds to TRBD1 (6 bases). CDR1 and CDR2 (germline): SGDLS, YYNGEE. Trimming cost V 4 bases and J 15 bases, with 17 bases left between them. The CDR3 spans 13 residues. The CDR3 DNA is TGTGCCAGCAGCTCGACAGGTGGCCCCGGCCTCCACTTT. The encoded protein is CASSSTGGPGLHF.

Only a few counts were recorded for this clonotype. The CDR3 reads CAWKRSGTYEQYF. The CDR3, as DNA: TGTGCCTGGAAAAGAAGCGGGACCTACGAGCAGTACTTC. This chain links TRBV30 with TRBJ2-7, with 7 bases lining up with TRBD2. The germline CDR1 and CDR2 sequences are GTSNPN and SVGIG (reference sequence). The CDR3 covers 13 residues. V was pared by 4 bases and J by 2 bases, with 5 bases of the junction left unmatched.

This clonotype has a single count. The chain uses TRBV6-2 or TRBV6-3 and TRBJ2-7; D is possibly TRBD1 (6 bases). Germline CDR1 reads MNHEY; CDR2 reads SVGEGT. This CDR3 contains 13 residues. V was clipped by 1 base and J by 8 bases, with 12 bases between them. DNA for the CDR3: TGTGCCAGCAGTTACTTGGGACACCCCCAGCAGTACTTC. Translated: CASSYLGHPQQYF.

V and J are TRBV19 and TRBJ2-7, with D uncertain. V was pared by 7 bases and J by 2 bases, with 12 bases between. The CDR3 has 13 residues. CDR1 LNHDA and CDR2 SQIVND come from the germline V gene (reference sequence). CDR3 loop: CASKETGAYEQYF. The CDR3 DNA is TGTGCCAGTAAGGAGACTGGGGCCTACGAGCAGTACTTC.

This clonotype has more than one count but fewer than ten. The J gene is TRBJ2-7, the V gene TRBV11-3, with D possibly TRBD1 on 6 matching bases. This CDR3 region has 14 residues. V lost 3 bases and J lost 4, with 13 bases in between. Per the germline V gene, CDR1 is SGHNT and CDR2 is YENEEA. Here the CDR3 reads CASSFRGVRYEQYF. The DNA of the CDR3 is TGTGCCAGCAGCTTCAGGGGAGTGAGATACGAGCAGTACTTC.

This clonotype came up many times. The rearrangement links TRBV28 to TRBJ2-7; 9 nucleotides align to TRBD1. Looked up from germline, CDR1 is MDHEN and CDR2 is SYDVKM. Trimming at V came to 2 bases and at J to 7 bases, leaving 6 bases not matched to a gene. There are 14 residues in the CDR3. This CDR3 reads CASSLVGTGSEQYF. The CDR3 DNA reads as TGTGCCAGCAGTTTAGTCGGGACAGGGAGTGAGCAGTACTTC. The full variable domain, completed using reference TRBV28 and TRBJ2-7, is DVKVTQSSRYLVKRTGEKVFLECVQDMDHENMFWYRQDPGLGLRLIYFSYDVKMKEKGDIPEGYSVSREKKERFSLILESASTNQTSMYLCASSLVGTGSEQYFGPGTRLTVT.

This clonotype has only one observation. Here the CDR3 reads CASSLPPGTNGYTF. The CDR3 coding sequence is TGTGCCAGCAGCTTGCCCCCGGGAACTAATGGCTACACCTTC. The rearrangement uses TRBV5-8 and TRBJ1-2; no reliable D call. Trimming cost V 1 base and J 6 bases, with 13 bases left between them. Germline CDR1 and CDR2: SGHTS and YDEGEE. This CDR3 region has 14 residues.

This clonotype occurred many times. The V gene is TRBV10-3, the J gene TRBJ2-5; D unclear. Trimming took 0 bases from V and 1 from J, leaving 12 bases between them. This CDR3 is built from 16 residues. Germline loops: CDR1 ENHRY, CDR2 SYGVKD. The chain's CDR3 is CAISESAGGPQETQYF. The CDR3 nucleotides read TGTGCCATCAGTGAGTCGGCCGGCGGACCCCAAGAGACCCAGTACTTC.

The CDR3 loop reads CASSPMGPYNEQFF. The CDR3 bases are TGTGCCAGCAGCCCCATGGGCCCCTACAATGAGCAGTTCTTC. V usage is TRBV7-3 and J usage is TRBJ2-1; unclear D gene. Deletions cut 5 bases from V and 2 bases from J, with 10 bases between. Germline lookup yields CDR1 SGHTA and CDR2 FQGTGA. CDR3 length equals 14 residues.

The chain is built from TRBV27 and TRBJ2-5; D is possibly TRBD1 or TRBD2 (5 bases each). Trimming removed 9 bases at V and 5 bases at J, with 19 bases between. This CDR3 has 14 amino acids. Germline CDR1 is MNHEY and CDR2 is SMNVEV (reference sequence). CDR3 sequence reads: CASGDPGIQETQYF. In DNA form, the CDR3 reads TGTGCCAGTGGGGACCCGGGAATCCAGGAGACCCAGTACTTC.

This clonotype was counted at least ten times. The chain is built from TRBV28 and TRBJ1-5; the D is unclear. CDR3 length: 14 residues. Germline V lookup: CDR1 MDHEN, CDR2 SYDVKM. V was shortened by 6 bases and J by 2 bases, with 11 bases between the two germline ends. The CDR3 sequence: CASRFRHRNQPQHF. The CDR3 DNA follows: TGTGCCAGCAGGTTTCGACACCGCAATCAGCCCCAGCATTTT. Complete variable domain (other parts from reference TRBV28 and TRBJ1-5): DVKVTQSSRYLVKRTGEKVFLECVQDMDHENMFWYRQDPGLGLRLIYFSYDVKMKEKGDIPEGYSVSREKKERFSLILESASTNQTSMYLCASRFRHRNQPQHFGDGTRLSIL.

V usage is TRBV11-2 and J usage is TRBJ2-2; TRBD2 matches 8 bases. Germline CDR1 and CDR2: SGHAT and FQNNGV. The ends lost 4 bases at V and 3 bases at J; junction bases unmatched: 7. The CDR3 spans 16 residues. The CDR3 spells CASSSLAGGDTGELFF. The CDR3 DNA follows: TGTGCCAGCAGCTCCCTAGCGGGTGGGGACACCGGGGAGCTGTTTTTT. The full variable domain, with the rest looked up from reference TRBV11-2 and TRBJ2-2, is EAGVAQSPRYKIIEKRQSVAFWCNPISGHATLYWYQQILGQGPKLLIQFQNNGVVDDSQLPKDRFSAERLKGVDSTLKIQPAKLEDSAVYLCASSSLAGGDTGELFFGEGSRLTVL.

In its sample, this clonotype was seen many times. CDR3 nucleotide sequence: TGTGCCAGCAGCCAAGCCAGGTTCAATGAGCAGTTCTTC. Protein sequence: CASSQARFNEQFF. The chain combines TRBV3-1 with TRBJ2-1; no definite D call. The V end was cut by 1 base, the J end by 6 bases, with 7 bases between. This CDR3 spans 13 amino acids. Germline V gene data show CDR1 as LGHDT and CDR2 as YNNKEL (reference sequence).

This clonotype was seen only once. The CDR3 nucleotides are TGTGCCAGCAGCTTAGCGACGGTCGGTGAGCAGTTCTTC. This sequence encodes CASSLATVGEQFF. The chain couples TRBV13 to TRBJ2-1; D is ambiguous. Germline lookup yields CDR1 PRHDT and CDR2 FYEKMQ (reference sequence). Trimming removed 1 base from V and 9 bases from J, with 10 bases in between. This CDR3 region has 13 residues.

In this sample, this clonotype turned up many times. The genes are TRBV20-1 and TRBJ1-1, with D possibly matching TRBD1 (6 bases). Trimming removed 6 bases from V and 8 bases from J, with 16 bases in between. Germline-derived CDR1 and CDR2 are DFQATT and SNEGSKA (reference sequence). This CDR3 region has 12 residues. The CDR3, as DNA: TGCAGTGCAACAAAACCCGGGACAGAAGCTTTCTTT. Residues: CSATKPGTEAFF.

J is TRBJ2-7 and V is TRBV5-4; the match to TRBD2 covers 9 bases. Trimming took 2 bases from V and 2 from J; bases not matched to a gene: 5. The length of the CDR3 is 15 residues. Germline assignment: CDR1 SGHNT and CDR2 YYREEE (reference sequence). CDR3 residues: CASSLGTSLPYEQYF. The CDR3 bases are TGTGCCAGCAGCTTAGGGACTAGCCTTCCCTACGAGCAGTACTTC.

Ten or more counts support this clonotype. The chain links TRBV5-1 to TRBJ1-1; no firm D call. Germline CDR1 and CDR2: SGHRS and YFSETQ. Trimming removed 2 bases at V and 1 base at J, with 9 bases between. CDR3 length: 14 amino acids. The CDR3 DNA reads TGCGCCAGCAGCTTTGGGTCCACGAACACTGAAGCTTTCTTT. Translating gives CASSFGSTNTEAFF.

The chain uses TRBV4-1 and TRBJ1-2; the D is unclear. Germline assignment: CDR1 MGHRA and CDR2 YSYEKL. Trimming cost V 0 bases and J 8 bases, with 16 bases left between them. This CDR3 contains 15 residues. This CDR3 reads CASSQEGGVAVGYTF. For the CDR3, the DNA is TGCGCCAGCAGCCAAGAGGGCGGGGTCGCGGTAGGCTACACCTTC.

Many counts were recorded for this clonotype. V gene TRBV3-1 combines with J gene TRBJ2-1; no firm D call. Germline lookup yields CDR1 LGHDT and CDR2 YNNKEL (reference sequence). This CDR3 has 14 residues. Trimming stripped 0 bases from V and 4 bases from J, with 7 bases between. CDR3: CASSQDQLYNEQFF. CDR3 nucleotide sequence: TGTGCCAGCAGCCAAGATCAATTGTACAATGAGCAGTTCTTC.

CDR3 residues: CASSPGRVQANEKLFF. Here the CDR3 DNA reads TGTGCCAGCAGCCCGGGACGAGTGCAAGCTAATGAAAAACTGTTTTTT. The rearrangement uses TRBV13 and TRBJ1-4; maybe TRBD1 (5 bases). Trimming took off 5 bases at V and 3 bases at J, with 16 bases between the two ends. This CDR3 contains 16 residues. Germline V gene lookup returns CDR1 PRHDT and CDR2 FYEKMQ (reference sequence).

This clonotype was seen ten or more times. The CDR3 spells CASSLRGGMNTEAFF. DNA for the CDR3: TGCGCCAGCAGCTTGAGGGGAGGAATGAACACTGAAGCTTTCTTT. The J gene is TRBJ1-1, the V gene TRBV5-1; TRBD1 might be the D (5 bases). The CDR3 length is 15 residues. V was clipped by 1 base and J by 0 bases, with 10 bases between them. Germline CDR1 SGHRS, CDR2 YFSETQ.

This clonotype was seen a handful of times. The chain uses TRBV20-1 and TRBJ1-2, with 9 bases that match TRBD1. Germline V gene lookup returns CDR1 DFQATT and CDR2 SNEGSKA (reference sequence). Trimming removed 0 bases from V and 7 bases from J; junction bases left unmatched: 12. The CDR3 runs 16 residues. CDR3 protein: CSARDTPGQGKIGYTF. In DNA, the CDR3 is TGCAGTGCTAGAGATACCCCGGGACAGGGAAAAATTGGCTACACCTTC.

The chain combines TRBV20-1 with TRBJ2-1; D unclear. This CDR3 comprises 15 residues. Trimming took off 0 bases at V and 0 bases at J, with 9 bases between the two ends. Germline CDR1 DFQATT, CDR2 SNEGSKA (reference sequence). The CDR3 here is CSARDVMSSYNEQFF. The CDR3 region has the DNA TGCAGTGCTAGAGATGTTATGAGCTCCTACAATGAGCAGTTCTTC.

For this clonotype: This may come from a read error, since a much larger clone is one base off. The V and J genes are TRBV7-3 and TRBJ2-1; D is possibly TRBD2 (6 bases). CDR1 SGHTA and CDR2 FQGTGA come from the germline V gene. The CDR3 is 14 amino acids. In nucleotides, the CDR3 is TGTGCCGGCAGCCCGACTTCTAGCGAGCGGGAGCAGTTCTTC. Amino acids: CAGSPTSSEREQFF.

CDR3 nucleotides: TGTGCCAGTACCACCGGGGGGACAGGCCGGAATGAGCAGTTCTTC. Residues: CASTTGGTGRNEQFF. The chain employs TRBV9 and TRBJ2-1; D is possibly TRBD1 (8 bases). There are 15 residues in the CDR3. Trimming shortened V by 8 bases and J by 7 bases, and 22 bases separated the two germline ends. Germline V gene sequence: CDR1 SGDLS, CDR2 YYNGEE.

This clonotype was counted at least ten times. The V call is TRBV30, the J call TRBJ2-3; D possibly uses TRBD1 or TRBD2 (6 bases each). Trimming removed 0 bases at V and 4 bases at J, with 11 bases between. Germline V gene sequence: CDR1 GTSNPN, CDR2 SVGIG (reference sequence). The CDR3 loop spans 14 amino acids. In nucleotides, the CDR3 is TGTGCCTGGAGTGTAATCGGGGGCGCAGATACGCAGTATTTT. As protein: CAWSVIGGADTQYF.

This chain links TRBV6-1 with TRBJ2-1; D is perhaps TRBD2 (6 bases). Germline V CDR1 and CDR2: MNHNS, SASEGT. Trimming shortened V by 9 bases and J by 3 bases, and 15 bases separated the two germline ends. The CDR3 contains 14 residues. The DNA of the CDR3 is TGTGCCAGAAAAAATAGCGGAAGCTACAATGAGCAGTTCTTC. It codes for CARKNSGSYNEQFF.

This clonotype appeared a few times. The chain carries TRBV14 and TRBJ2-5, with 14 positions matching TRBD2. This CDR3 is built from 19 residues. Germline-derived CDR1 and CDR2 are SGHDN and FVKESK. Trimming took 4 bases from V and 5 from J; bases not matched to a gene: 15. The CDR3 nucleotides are TGTGCCAGCAGCCCTCCCCGACTAGCGGGAGGGCCAGGTGAGGAGACCCAGTACTTC. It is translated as CASSPPRLAGGPGEETQYF.

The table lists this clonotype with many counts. The CDR3 loop is CASSLKWGMNTEAFF. CDR3 bases: TGTGCCAGCAGTTTGAAGTGGGGCATGAACACTGAAGCTTTCTTT. This sequence joins TRBV12-3 or TRBV12-4 and TRBJ1-1; D is possibly TRBD1 (5 bases). The CDR3 runs to 15 residues. Trimming removed 3 bases at V and 0 bases at J, with 11 bases between.